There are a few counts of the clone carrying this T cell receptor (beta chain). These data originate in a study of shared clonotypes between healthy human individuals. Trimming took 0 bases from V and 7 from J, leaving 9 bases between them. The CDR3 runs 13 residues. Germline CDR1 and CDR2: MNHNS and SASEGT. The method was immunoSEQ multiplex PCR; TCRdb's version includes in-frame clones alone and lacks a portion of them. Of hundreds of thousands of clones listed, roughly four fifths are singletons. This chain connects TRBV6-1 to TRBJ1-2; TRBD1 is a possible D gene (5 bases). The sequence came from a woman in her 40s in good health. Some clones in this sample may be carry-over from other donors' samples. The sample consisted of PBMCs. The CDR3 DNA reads TGTGCCAGCAGTGAAGCGGGGGTTTTTGGCTACACCTTC. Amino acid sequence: CASSEAGVFGYTF.